Included here is one TCR beta chain sequence, with context. Its antigen is unidentified. This sample was taken from a study of shared clonotypes between healthy human individuals. For the study at large: The people who gave samples were a couple of women and a few men aged 18 to 49.

Study-level results: Generally, naive subsets came out with larger estimated richness than memory subsets. Since donors were few, the genetic and exposure-history diversity represented was limited.

The CDR3 is 12 amino acids. CDR1 is MNHEY, CDR2 SMNVEV, per germline (reference sequence). The germline V and J ends were trimmed by 6 bases and 5 bases, with 10 bases remaining between them. Evenly divided among several immunoSEQ plates was the genomic DNA of each subset. The protocol was immunoSEQ multiplex PCR, while the TCRdb copy is restricted to in-frame clones and leaves out a portion. The table records a few million clones, 93% of them present only once. This chain connects TRBV27 to TRBJ2-5, with D possibly TRBD1 on 5 matching bases. Sequencing was performed on naive CD4+ T cells from PBMCs. Subset specified: CD45RA+ positively selected. The clonotype comes from a man aged 18 to 29 in good health. Some clones in this sample may be carry-over from other donors' samples. The CDR3 here is CASRRQGETQYF. The CDR3, as DNA: TGTGCCAGCAGGCGGCAGGGTGAGACCCAGTACTTC.